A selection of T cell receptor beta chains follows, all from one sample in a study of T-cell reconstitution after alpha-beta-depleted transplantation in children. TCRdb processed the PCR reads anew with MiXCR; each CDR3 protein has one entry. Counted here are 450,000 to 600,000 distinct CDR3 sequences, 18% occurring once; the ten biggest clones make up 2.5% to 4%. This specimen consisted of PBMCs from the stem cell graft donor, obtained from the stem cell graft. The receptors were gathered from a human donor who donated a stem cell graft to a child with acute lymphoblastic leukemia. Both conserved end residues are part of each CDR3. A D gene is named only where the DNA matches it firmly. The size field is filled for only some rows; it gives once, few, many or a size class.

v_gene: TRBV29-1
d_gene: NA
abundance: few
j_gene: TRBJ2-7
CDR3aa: CSATRWEGRGEQYF
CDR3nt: TGCAGCGCCACGCGCTGGGAAGGGAGAGGAGAGCAGTACTTC

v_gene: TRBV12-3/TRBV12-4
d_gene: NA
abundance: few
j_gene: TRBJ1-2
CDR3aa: CASSLWGLNGDGYTF
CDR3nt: TGTGCCAGCAGTTTATGGGGACTGAACGGCGATGGCTACACCTTC

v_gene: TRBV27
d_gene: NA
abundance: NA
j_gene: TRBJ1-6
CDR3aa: CASTYGTYNSPLHF
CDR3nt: TGTGCCAGCACTTACGGGACATATAATTCACCCCTCCACTTT

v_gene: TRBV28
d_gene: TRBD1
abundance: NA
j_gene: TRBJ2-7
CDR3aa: CASSLSTGKKYEQYF
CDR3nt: TGTGCCAGCAGTTTGTCGACAGGGAAGAAGTACGAGCAGTACTTC

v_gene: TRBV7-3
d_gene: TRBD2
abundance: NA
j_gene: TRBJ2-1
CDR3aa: CASSDPSGSPYNEQFF
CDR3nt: TGTGCCAGCAGCGACCCTAGCGGGAGTCCCTACAATGAGCAGTTCTTC

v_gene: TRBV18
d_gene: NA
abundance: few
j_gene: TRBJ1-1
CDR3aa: CASSPKGPGGMNTEAFF
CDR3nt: TGTGCCAGCTCACCAAAGGGCCCCGGGGGCATGAACACTGAAGCTTTCTTT

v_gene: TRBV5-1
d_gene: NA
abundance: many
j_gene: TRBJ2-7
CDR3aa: CASSLSREQYF
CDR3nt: TGCGCCAGCAGCTTGTCCCGCGAGCAGTACTTC

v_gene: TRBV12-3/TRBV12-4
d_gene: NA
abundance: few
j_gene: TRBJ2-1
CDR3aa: CASLSLGSGVKNEQFF
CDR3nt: TGTGCCAGCCTATCCCTAGGGTCAGGGGTTAAGAATGAGCAGTTCTTC

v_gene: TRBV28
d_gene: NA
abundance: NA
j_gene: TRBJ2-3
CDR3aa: CASVGGASGLDGDTQYF
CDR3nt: TGTGCCAGCGTGGGGGGCGCTAGCGGACTTGATGGGGATACGCAGTATTTT

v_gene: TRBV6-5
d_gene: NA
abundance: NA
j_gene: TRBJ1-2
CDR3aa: CASSYSNRSPYGYTF
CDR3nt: TGTGCCAGCAGTTACTCGAACAGGAGCCCCTATGGCTACACCTTC

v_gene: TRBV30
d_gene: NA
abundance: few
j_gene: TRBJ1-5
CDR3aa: CAWSYRVNNQPQHF
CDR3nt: TGTGCCTGGAGTTACAGGGTTAACAATCAGCCCCAGCATTTT

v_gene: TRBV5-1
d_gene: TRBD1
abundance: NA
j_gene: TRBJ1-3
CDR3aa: CASSFSGRAGTGSGNTIYF
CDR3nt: TGCGCCAGCAGCTTTTCTGGGCGTGCCGGGACAGGCTCTGGAAACACCATATATTTT

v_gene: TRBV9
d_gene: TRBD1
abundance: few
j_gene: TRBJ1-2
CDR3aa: CASSPAAGGIYGYTF
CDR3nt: TGTGCCAGCAGCCCCGCGGCAGGGGGGATCTATGGCTACACCTTC

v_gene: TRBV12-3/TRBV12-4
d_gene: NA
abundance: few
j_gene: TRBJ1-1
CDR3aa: CASSPVRGTEAFF
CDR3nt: TGTGCCAGCAGTCCTGTCCGGGGCACTGAAGCTTTCTTT

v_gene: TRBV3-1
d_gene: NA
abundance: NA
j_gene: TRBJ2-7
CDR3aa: CASSMYVGSVDTNSYEQYF
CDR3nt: TGTGCCAGCAGCATGTACGTAGGAAGTGTAGATACGAACTCCTACGAGCAGTACTTC

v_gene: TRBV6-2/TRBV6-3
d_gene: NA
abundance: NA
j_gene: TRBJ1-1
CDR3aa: CASRFGGSTEAFF
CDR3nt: TGTGCCAGCAGATTCGGGGGCTCCACTGAAGCTTTCTTT

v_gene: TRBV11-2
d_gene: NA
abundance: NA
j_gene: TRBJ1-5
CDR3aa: CASSSRPGIGYSNQPQHF
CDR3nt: TGTGCCAGCAGCTCGCGACCAGGGATAGGCTATAGCAATCAGCCCCAGCATTTT

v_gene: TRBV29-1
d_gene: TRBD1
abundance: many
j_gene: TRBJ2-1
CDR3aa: CSARRGNEQFF
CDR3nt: TGCAGCGCCCGCAGGGGGAACGAGCAGTTCTTC

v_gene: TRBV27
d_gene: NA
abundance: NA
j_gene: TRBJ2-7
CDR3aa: CASSFNGGSYEQYF
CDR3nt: TGTGCCAGCAGTTTTAACGGGGGTTCCTACGAGCAGTACTTC

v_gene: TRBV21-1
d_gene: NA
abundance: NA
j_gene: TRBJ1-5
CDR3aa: CASSKVTGYSDNQPQHF
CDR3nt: TGTGCCAGCAGCAAAGTCACCGGGTACTCGGACAATCAGCCCCAGCATTTT

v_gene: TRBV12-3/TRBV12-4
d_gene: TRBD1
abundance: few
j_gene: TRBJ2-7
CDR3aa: CASSLRTGGLEQYF
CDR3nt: TGTGCCAGCAGTTTAAGGACAGGGGGCCTCGAGCAGTACTTC